This record concerns one T cell receptor beta chain sequence. As yet, its antigen is unknown. It was with 60 Vbeta and 13 Jbeta primers that the PCR ran. The table came from immunoSEQ multiplex PCR; TCRdb's copy has only in-frame clones and leaves some out. The table lists 200,000 to 250,000 clones, around 86% of them singletons. The data belong to a study of cytomegalovirus exposure and HLA in healthy donors. V dropped 5 bases and J dropped 5 bases, with 16 bases sitting between them. CDR1 SGHAT and CDR2 FQNNGV come from the germline V gene. This CDR3 contains 15 residues. Study-wide results and limits: The likely origin of a cluster of highly shared sequence variants was a sequencing artifact.

The chain joins TRBV11-2 to TRBJ2-1, with D maybe TRBD2 (6 bases). Specimen: PBMCs. The TCR sequence derives from a woman aged 40 to 50 in good health and CMV-seronegative. For the CDR3, the DNA is TGTGCCAGCAGCCCCTCCAGAGGAGGGAACAATGAGCAGTTCTTC. Translating it yields CASSPSRGGNNEQFF.